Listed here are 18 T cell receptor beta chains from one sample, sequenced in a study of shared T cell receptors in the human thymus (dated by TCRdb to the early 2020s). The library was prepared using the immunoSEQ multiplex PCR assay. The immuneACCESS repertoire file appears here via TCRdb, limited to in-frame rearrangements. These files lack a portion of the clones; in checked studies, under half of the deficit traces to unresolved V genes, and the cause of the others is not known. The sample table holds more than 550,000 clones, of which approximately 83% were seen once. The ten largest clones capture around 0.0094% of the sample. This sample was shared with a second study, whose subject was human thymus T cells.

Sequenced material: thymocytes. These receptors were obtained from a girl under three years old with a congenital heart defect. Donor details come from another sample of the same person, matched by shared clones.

The CDR3 sequence: CSARSREQYF. The CDR3 nucleotides are TGCAGTGCTCGGAGTCGCGAGCAGTACTTC. This chain connects TRBV20-1 to TRBJ2-7; D is undetermined. Trimming pared 5 bases from V and 6 bases from J, leaving 8 bases between. The CDR3 length is 10 residues. The germline gives CDR1 DFQATT, CDR2 SNEGSKA (reference sequence).

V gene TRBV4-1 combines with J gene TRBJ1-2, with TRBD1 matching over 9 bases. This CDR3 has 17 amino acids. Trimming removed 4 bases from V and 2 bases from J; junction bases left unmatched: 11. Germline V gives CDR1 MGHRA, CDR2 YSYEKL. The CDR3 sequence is CASSLTRRDRENYGYTF. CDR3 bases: TGCGCCAGCAGCCTCACACGCCGGGACAGGGAGAACTATGGCTACACCTTC.

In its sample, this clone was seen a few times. The DNA of the CDR3 is TGCGCCAGCAGCCAGTTAGGACAGATGAACACTGAAGCTTTCTTT. It encodes CASSQLGQMNTEAFF. The gene calls are TRBV4-1 and TRBJ1-1, with D perhaps matching TRBD1 (6 bases). Germline CDR1 reads MGHRA; CDR2 reads YSYEKL. The CDR3 is 15 amino acids. The V gene lost 3 bases and the J gene lost 0 bases, with 11 bases spanning the gap.

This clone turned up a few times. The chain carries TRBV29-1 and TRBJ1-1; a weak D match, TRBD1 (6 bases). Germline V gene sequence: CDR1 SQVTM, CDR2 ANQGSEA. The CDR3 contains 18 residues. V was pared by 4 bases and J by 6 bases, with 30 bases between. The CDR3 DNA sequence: TGCAGCGTTGGGGCTACGCCGGGCGGGGGCCAGAGTGCCCCTGAAGCTTTCTTT. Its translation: CSVGATPGGGQSAPEAFF. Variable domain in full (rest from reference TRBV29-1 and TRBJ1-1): SAVISQKPSRDICQRGTSLTIQCQVDSQVTMMFWYRQQPGQSLTLIATANQGSEATYESGFVIDKFPISRPNLTFSTLTVSNMSPEDSSIYLCSVGATPGGGQSAPEAFFGQGTRLTVV.

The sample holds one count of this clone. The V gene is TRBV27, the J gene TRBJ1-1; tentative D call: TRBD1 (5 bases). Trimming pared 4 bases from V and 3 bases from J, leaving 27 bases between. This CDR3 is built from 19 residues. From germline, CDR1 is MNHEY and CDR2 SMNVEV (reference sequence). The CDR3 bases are TGTGCCAGCAGTTCCGGAGACGAGACAGAGGACGAAAAGGACACTGAAGCTTTCTTT. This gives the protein CASSSGDETEDEKDTEAFF.

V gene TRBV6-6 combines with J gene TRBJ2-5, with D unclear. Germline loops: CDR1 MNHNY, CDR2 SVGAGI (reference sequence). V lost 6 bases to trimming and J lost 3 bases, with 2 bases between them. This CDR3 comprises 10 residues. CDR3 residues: CASSKETQYF. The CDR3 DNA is TGTGCCAGCAGCAAAGAGACCCAGTACTTC.

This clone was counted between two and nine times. CDR3 coding DNA: TGTGCCAGCAAGGGGGACAACTATGGCTACACCTTC. It is translated as CASKGDNYGYTF. The chain joins TRBV27 to TRBJ1-2; possibly TRBD1 for D (6 bases). The V end was cut by 7 bases, the J end by 2 bases, with 8 bases between. The CDR3 runs 12 residues. Germline V gene sequence: CDR1 MNHEY, CDR2 SMNVEV (reference sequence).

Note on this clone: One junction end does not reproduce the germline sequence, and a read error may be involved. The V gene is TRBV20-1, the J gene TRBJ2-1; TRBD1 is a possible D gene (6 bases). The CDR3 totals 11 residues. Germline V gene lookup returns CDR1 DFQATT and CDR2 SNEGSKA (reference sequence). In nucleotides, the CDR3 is TGCAGTGCTGGAGAGGACAGCGTGCAGTTCTTC. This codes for CSAGEDSVQFF.

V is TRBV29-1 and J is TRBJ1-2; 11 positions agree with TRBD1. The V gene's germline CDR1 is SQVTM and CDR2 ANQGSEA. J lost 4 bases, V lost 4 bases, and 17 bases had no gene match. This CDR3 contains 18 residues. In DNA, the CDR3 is TGCAGCGTTGGGGGACCCCGGGACAGGGGGTCCCCCTTCTATGGCTACACCTTC. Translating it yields CSVGGPRDRGSPFYGYTF. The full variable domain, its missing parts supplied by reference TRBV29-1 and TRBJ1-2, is SAVISQKPSRDICQRGTSLTIQCQVDSQVTMMFWYRQQPGQSLTLIATANQGSEATYESGFVIDKFPISRPNLTFSTLTVSNMSPEDSSIYLCSVGGPRDRGSPFYGYTFGSGTRLTVV.

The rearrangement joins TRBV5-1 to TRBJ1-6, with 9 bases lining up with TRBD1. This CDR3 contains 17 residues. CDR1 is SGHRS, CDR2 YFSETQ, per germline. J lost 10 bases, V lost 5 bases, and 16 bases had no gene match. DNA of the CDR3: TGCGCCAGCAGTCAGGATTACACAGGGGGCTCTGACTCACCCCTCCACTTT. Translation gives CASSQDYTGGSDSPLHF.

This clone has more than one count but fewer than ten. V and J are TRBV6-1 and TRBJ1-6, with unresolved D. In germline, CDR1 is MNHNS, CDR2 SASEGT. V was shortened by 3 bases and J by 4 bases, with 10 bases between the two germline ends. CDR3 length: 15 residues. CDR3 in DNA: TGTGCCAGCAGTGATGGGCGGGCTTATAATTCACCCCTCCACTTT. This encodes CASSDGRAYNSPLHF.

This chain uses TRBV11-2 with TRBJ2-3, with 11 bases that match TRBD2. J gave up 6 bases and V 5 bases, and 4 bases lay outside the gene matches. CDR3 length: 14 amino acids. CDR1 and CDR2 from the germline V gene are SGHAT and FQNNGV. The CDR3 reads CASSLGLAVDTQYF. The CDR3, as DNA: TGTGCCAGCAGCCTGGGACTAGCGGTGGATACGCAGTATTTT.

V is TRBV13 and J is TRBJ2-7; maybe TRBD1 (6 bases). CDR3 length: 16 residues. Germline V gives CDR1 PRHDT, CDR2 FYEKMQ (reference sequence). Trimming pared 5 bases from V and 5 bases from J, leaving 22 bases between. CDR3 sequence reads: CASSPRTLTGINEQYF. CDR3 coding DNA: TGTGCCAGCAGCCCTAGAACCCTAACAGGGATCAACGAGCAGTACTTC.

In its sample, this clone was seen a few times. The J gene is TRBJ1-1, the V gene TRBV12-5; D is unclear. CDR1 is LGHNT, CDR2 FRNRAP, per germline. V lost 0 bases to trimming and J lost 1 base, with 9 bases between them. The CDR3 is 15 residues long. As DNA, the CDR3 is TGTGCTAGTGGTTTGGTAATCAACAAGAACACTGAAGCTTTCTTT. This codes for CASGLVINKNTEAFF.

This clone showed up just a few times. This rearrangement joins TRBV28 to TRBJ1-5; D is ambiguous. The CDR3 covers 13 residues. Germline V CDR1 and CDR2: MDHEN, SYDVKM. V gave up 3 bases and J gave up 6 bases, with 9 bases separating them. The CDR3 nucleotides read TGTGCCAGCAGTTTGAGGGCCGGTCAGCCCCAGCATTTT. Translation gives CASSLRAGQPQHF.

CDR3 region: CASSFQLGGPREQYF. Here the CDR3 DNA reads TGTGCCAGCAGCTTCCAATTGGGGGGGCCCCGCGAGCAGTACTTC. This chain links TRBV5-4 with TRBJ2-7; the D gene is possibly TRBD2 (7 bases). Between the trimmed V and J ends, which lost 2 bases and 6 bases, there was a span of 18 bases. The CDR3 sequence is 15 residues long. The germline CDR1 and CDR2 sequences are SGHNT and YYREEE (reference sequence).

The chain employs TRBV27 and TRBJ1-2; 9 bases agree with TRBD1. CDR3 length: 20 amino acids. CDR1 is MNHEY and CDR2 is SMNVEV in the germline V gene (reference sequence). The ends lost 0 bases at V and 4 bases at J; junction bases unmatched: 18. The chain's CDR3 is CASSLSRRWDRERGGYGYTF. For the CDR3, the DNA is TGTGCCAGCAGTTTATCGAGACGGTGGGACAGGGAGAGGGGCGGCTATGGCTACACCTTC.

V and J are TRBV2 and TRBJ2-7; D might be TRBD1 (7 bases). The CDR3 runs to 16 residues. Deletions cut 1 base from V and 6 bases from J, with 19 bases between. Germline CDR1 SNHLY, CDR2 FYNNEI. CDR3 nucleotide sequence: TGTGCCAGCAGTGAAGGGCCCATAGGGACAGCGGGCGAGCAGTACTTC. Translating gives CASSEGPIGTAGEQYF. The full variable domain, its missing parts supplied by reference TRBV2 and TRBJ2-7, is EPEVTQTPSHQVTQMGQEVILRCVPISNHLYFYWYRQILGQKVEFLVSFYNNEISEKSEIFDDQFSVERPDGSNFTLKIRSTKLEDSAMYFCASSEGPIGTAGEQYFGPGTRLTVT.